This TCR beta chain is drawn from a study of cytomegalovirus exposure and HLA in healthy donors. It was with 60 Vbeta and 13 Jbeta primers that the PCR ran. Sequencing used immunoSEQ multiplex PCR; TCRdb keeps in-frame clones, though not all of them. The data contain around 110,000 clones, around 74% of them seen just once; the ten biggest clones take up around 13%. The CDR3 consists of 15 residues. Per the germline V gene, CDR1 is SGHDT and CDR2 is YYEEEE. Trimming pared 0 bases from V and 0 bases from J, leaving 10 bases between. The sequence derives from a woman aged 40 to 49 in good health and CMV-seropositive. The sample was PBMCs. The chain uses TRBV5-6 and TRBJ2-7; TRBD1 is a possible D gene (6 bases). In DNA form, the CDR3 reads TGTGCCAGCAGCTTGGTTCCAGGGGACTCCTACGAGCAGTACTTC. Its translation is CASSLVPGDSYEQYF.